These 27 T cell receptor beta chains were all obtained from the same sample, sequenced in a study of brain T cells in children with intractable seizures (dated by TCRdb to the early 2020s). Receptors were amplified or captured by the immunoSEQ multiplex PCR assay. Drawn from immuneACCESS, this table holds only the in-frame rearrangements with V and J called that TCRdb kept. Clones are partly lost; checked studies trace under half to an unresolved V gene and leave the rest unexplained. This sample gives roughly 110,000 clones in total; 90% to 95% of them show up just once. The leading ten clones occupy 3.5% to 4% of the sample. Sample time point, as interpreted from the label and publication: resected brain tissue, or blood drawn just prior to surgery. The sequences come from peripheral blood, collected at surgery. The receptors shown here come from a boy in the first two years of life with hemimegalencephaly and intractable seizures.

The chain links TRBV27 to TRBJ2-7, with D perhaps TRBD2 (5 bases). The V gene's germline CDR1 is MNHEY and CDR2 SMNVEV (reference sequence). The CDR3 length is 16 residues. The V and J ends lost 2 bases and 3 bases respectively, with 17 bases between them. The chain's CDR3 is CASSLPLWENGYEQYF. The CDR3, as DNA: TGTGCCAGCAGTTTACCCCTCTGGGAGAATGGCTACGAGCAGTACTTC.

This sequence joins TRBV11-2 and TRBJ1-1, with unresolved D. The V gene lost 5 bases and the J gene lost 5 bases, with 12 bases spanning the gap. CDR1 SGHAT and CDR2 FQNNGV come from the germline V gene. The CDR3 length is 13 residues. CDR3 amino acids: CASSPDTGTEAFF. DNA of the CDR3: TGTGCCAGCAGCCCCGATACCGGTACTGAAGCTTTCTTT.

V and J are TRBV28 and TRBJ1-4; no clear D gene. The CDR3 has 15 residues. V gave up 5 bases and J gave up 6 bases, with 16 bases separating them. Germline V lookup: CDR1 MDHEN, CDR2 SYDVKM. In DNA, the CDR3 is TGTGCCAGCAGTCCCCAATATGGAAGGGATGAAAAACTGTTTTTT. As protein: CASSPQYGRDEKLFF.

This chain connects TRBV7-2 to TRBJ2-1, with 13 bases matching TRBD2. J gave up 9 bases and V 5 bases, and 7 bases lay outside the gene matches. CDR3 size: 15 residues. Germline V gives CDR1 SGHTA, CDR2 FQGNSA. Here the CDR3 DNA reads TGTGCCAGCAGCCCCGGGACTAGCGGGGCCGGTGAGCAGTTCTTC. Its translation is CASSPGTSGAGEQFF.

The rearrangement uses TRBV27 and TRBJ2-5, with no clear D. From germline, CDR1 is MNHEY and CDR2 SMNVEV (reference sequence). The CDR3 covers 14 residues. Deletions cut 2 bases from V and 1 base from J, with 8 bases between. The CDR3 DNA reads as TGTGCCAGCAGTTTAAGGGTCGGCCAAGAGACCCAGTACTTC. This encodes CASSLRVGQETQYF.

The chain employs TRBV27 and TRBJ2-5, with D possibly matching TRBD1 (6 bases). Germline V gene lookup returns CDR1 MNHEY and CDR2 SMNVEV (reference sequence). The CDR3 extends over 13 amino acids. The germline V and J ends were trimmed by 3 bases and 5 bases, with 10 bases remaining between them. CDR3 loop: CASSLAGVETQYF. CDR3 nucleotides: TGTGCCAGCAGTTTGGCAGGGGTGGAGACCCAGTACTTC.

This clone came up once. The CDR3 sequence: CASSLRGADTEAFF. The CDR3 nucleotides read TGCGCCAGCAGCTTGCGGGGGGCGGACACTGAAGCTTTCTTT. V usage is TRBV5-1 and J usage is TRBJ1-1; tentatively, D is TRBD1 (6 bases). V was pared by 1 base and J by 3 bases, with 10 bases between. The CDR3 is made up of 14 amino acids. Germline V gene data show CDR1 as SGHRS and CDR2 as YFSETQ. The full variable domain, in which reference TRBV5-1 and TRBJ1-1 provide the parts outside the CDR3, is KAGVTQTPRYLIKTRGQQVTLSCSPISGHRSVSWYQQTPGQGLQFLFEYFSETQRNKGNFPGRFSGRQFSNSRSEMNVSTLELGDSALYLCASSLRGADTEAFFGQGTRLTVV.

The chain carries TRBV18 and TRBJ2-1; TRBD2 matches at 14 bases. The CDR3 covers 19 residues. Germline CDR1 and CDR2: KGHSH and LQKENI. After removal of 0 bases from V and 4 bases from J, the junction contained 8 bases not matched to a gene. The CDR3 coding sequence is TGTGCCAGCTCACCACCGGGTGGGACTAGCGGGAGCTTTTACAATGAGCAGTTCTTC. Translated: CASSPPGGTSGSFYNEQFF.

The chain couples TRBV7-9 to TRBJ2-2; 10 bases line up with TRBD2. Losses at the gene ends were 5 bases for V and 0 bases for J; bases not matched to a gene: 6. CDR1 and CDR2 from the germline V gene are SEHNR and FQNEAQ (reference sequence). There are 17 residues in the CDR3. Written as DNA, the CDR3 is TGTGCCAGCAGCCGTCCCGGGACTAGCGCGAACACCGGGGAGCTGTTTTTT. Protein product: CASSRPGTSANTGELFF.

This rearrangement joins TRBV7-9 to TRBJ1-6, with TRBD1 matching over 9 bases. The junction had 3 bases not matched to a gene; V was cut back by 5 bases and J by 7 bases. This CDR3 spans 14 amino acids. Per the germline V gene, CDR1 is SEHNR and CDR2 is FQNEAQ (reference sequence). CDR3 protein: CASSPTGGNSPLHF. CDR3 bases: TGTGCCAGCAGCCCGACAGGGGGAAATTCACCCCTCCACTTT. Supplemented by reference TRBV7-9 and TRBJ1-6, the full variable domain reads DTGVSQNPRHKITKRGQNVTFRCDPISEHNRLYWYRQTLGQGPEFLTYFQNEAQLEKSRLLSDRFSAERPKGSFSTLEIQRTEQGDSAMYLCASSPTGGNSPLHFGNGTRLTVT.

The rearrangement uses TRBV28 and TRBJ2-7; perhaps D is TRBD1 or TRBD2 (5 bases each). CDR3 length: 15 amino acids. V lost 2 bases to trimming and J lost 0 bases, with 11 bases between them. Germline CDR1 and CDR2: MDHEN and SYDVKM. The CDR3 loop reads CASSLLGTGSYEQYF. CDR3 in DNA: TGTGCCAGCAGTTTACTAGGGACGGGCTCCTACGAGCAGTACTTC.

This rearrangement joins TRBV19 to TRBJ2-4; TRBD1 or TRBD2 may be the D gene (6 bases each). This CDR3 is built from 18 residues. CDR1 and CDR2 (germline): LNHDA, SQIVND (reference sequence). Deletions cut 5 bases from V and 0 bases from J, with 20 bases between. This CDR3 is CASSDPQEGVLAKNIQYF. The CDR3 nucleotides read TGTGCCAGTAGTGATCCGCAGGAGGGGGTCCTAGCCAAAAACATTCAGTACTTC.

The chain recombines TRBV5-1 with TRBJ1-1; 7 bases agree with TRBD1. The germline CDR1 and CDR2 sequences are SGHRS and YFSETQ. Unmatched junction bases numbered 8, after V lost 4 bases and J lost 5 bases. The length of the CDR3 is 14 residues. CDR3 DNA: TGCGCCAGCAGCCACCCCCAGGGGGGGACTGAAGCTTTCTTT. Translation: CASSHPQGGTEAFF.

The chain links TRBV7-3 to TRBJ2-2; 11 positions agree with TRBD2. J gave up 6 bases and V 5 bases, and 5 bases lay outside the gene matches. Germline-derived CDR1 and CDR2 are SGHTA and FQGTGA. The CDR3 contains 15 residues. The CDR3 sequence is CASSGSGRAAGELFF. CDR3 DNA sequence: TGTGCCAGCAGCGGTAGCGGGAGGGCCGCCGGGGAGCTGTTTTTT. The variable domain in full, with the rest retrieved from reference TRBV7-3 and TRBJ2-2, is GAGVSQTPSNKVTEKGKYVELRCDPISGHTALYWYRQSLGQGPEFLIYFQGTGAADDSGLPNDRFFAVRPEGSVSTLKIQRTERGDSAVYLCASSGSGRAAGELFFGEGSRLTVL.

The chain uses TRBV10-2 and TRBJ1-5; TRBD1 matches 8 bases. The germline CDR1 and CDR2 sequences are WSHSY and SAAADI. V lost 4 bases to trimming and J lost 6 bases; unmatched junction nucleotides: 8. The CDR3 is 15 amino acids. CDR3 in amino acids: CASSGKTGVSQPQHF. As DNA, the CDR3 is TGCGCCAGCAGTGGGAAGACAGGGGTGAGTCAGCCCCAGCATTTT.

The rearrangement joins TRBV9 to TRBJ2-3; 11 positions agree with TRBD2. The J segment lost 3 bases and the V segment lost 4 bases, leaving 13 bases of the junction unmatched. The germline gives CDR1 SGDLS, CDR2 YYNGEE. The CDR3 sequence is 18 residues long. The CDR3 DNA is TGTGCCAGCAGCCCCCGTCCACTAGCGGGAGAATCTACAGATACGCAGTATTTT. Protein product: CASSPRPLAGESTDTQYF.

The chain is built from TRBV3-1 (or the pseudogene TRBV3-2) and TRBJ2-1, with unresolved D. The CDR3 runs 13 residues. The germline CDR1 and CDR2 sequences are LGHDT and YNNKEL (reference sequence). V lost 1 base, J lost 10 bases, and 11 bases lay in between. CDR3 residues: CASSQGSIGEQFF. For the CDR3, the DNA is TGTGCCAGCAGCCAAGGCTCTATAGGCGAGCAGTTCTTC.

This chain connects TRBV28 to TRBJ2-3, with TRBD2 identical over 16 bases. Looked up from germline, CDR1 is MDHEN and CDR2 is SYDVKM. The CDR3 has 16 residues. The ends lost 6 bases at V and 1 base at J; junction bases unmatched: 1. Here the CDR3 reads CASRGLAGGGTDTQYF. In DNA, the CDR3 is TGTGCCAGCAGGGGACTAGCGGGAGGGGGCACAGATACGCAGTATTTT.

This clone has just a few counts. The gene calls are TRBV28 and TRBJ2-7; TRBD1 is a possible D gene (5 bases). The V end was cut by 6 bases, the J end by 4 bases, with 10 bases between. The CDR3 is 12 residues long. Germline V gene lookup returns CDR1 MDHEN and CDR2 SYDVKM. The CDR3, as DNA: TGTGCCAGCAGCCCCGACAGTTACGAGCAGTACTTC. This codes for CASSPDSYEQYF.

The chain joins TRBV5-1 to TRBJ2-3; tentative D call: TRBD2 (6 bases). There are 14 residues in the CDR3. CDR1 SGHRS and CDR2 YFSETQ come from the germline V gene. V was pared by 1 base and J by 5 bases, with 11 bases between. The CDR3 DNA sequence: TGCGCCAGCAGCTTGTTGGAGGGAAGAGATACGCAGTATTTT. It encodes CASSLLEGRDTQYF.

Only one count was recorded for this clone. The chain is built from TRBV7-6 and TRBJ2-7; 11 bases map to TRBD2. The CDR3 has 20 amino acids. Germline V gene data show CDR1 as SGHVS and CDR2 as FNYEAQ. V shed 3 bases and J 0 bases; nucleotides not matched to a gene: 16. CDR3 region: CASSLKPRLAGPLFSYEQYF. The CDR3 bases are TGTGCCAGCAGCTTGAAACCTCGACTAGCGGGACCCCTATTCTCCTACGAGCAGTACTTC.

This chain links TRBV5-4 with TRBJ2-2; D is possibly TRBD1 (6 bases). This CDR3 has 16 amino acids. The ends were cut back, 2 bases at V and 6 bases at J, with 17 bases in the middle. Germline V gives CDR1 SGHNT, CDR2 YYREEE (reference sequence). Here the CDR3 DNA reads TGTGCCAGCAGCTTCTCTTTGCGGACAGACCCCGGGGAGCTGTTTTTT. Residues: CASSFSLRTDPGELFF. Complete variable domain (other parts from reference TRBV5-4 and TRBJ2-2): ETGVTQSPTHLIKTRGQQVTLRCSSQSGHNTVSWYQQALGQGPQFIFQYYREEENGRGNFPPRFSGLQFPNYSSELNVNALELDDSALYLCASSFSLRTDPGELFFGEGSRLTVL.

The chain employs TRBV11-3 and TRBJ2-5, with D perhaps assigned TRBD1 or TRBD2 (6 bases each). Trimming cost V 5 bases and J 5 bases, with 24 bases left between them. Germline V gene lookup returns CDR1 SGHNT and CDR2 YENEEA. This CDR3 region has 17 residues. Here the CDR3 reads CASSPFRAQTGRETQYF. The CDR3 DNA reads TGTGCCAGCAGCCCCTTTAGAGCCCAAACAGGGAGGGAGACCCAGTACTTC. Variable domain in full (rest from reference TRBV11-3 and TRBJ2-5): EAGVVQSPRYKIIEKKQPVAFWCNPISGHNTLYWYLQNLGQGPELLIRYENEEAVDDSQLPKDRFSAERLKGVDSTLKIQPAELGDSAVYLCASSPFRAQTGRETQYFGPGTRLLVL.

This chain links TRBV4-1 with TRBJ2-2, with 13 positions matching TRBD2. V gave up 0 bases and J gave up 7 bases; unmatched junction bases: 14. The CDR3 is made up of 20 amino acids. Germline CDR1 reads MGHRA; CDR2 reads YSYEKL. The CDR3 bases are TGCGCCAGCAGCCAAGATAGGGGCCTAACTAGCGGGAGGGCCATCGGGGAGCTGTTTTTT. Residues: CASSQDRGLTSGRAIGELFF.

The V gene is TRBV7-8, the J gene TRBJ2-7; TRBD2 matches at 8 bases. CDR1 SGHVS and CDR2 FQNEAQ come from the germline V gene. V lost 2 bases to trimming and J lost 2 bases; unmatched junction nucleotides: 8. The CDR3 is 16 amino acids. The CDR3, as DNA: TGTGCCAGCAGCTTAAAGCGGGAGATTTCTGCCTACGAGCAGTACTTC. Translated, it gives CASSLKREISAYEQYF.

The chain joins TRBV28 to TRBJ1-6; D gene unclear. Between the trimmed V and J ends, which lost 2 bases and 12 bases, there was a span of 8 bases. The germline V gene encodes CDR1 MDHEN and CDR2 SYDVKM. The CDR3 has 12 residues. DNA of the CDR3: TGTGCCAGCAGTTTAGGGTTAGGACCCCTCCACTTT. It codes for CASSLGLGPLHF.

In its sample, this clone was seen once. This chain joins TRBV7-9 and TRBJ2-1; 9 nucleotides match TRBD2. The ends lost 0 bases at V and 3 bases at J; junction bases unmatched: 6. The CDR3 is 17 amino acids. Germline lookup yields CDR1 SEHNR and CDR2 FQNEAQ (reference sequence). The CDR3 reads CASSLAEGLAVYNEQFF. The CDR3 nucleotides read TGTGCCAGCAGCTTAGCAGAGGGACTAGCTGTCTACAATGAGCAGTTCTTC.